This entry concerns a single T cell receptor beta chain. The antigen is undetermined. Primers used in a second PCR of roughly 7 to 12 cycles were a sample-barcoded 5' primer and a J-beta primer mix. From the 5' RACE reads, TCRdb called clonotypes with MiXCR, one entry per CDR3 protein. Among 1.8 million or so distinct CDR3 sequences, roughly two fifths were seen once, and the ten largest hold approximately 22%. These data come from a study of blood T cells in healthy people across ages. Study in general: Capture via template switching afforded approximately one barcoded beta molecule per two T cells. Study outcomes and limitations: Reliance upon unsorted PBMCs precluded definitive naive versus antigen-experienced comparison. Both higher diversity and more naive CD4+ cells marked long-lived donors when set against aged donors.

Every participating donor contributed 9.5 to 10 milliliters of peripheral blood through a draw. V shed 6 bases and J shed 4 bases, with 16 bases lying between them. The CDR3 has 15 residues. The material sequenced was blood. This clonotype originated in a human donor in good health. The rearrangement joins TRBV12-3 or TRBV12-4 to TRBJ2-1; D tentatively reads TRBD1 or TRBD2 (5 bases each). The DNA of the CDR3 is TGTGCCAGCAGCTGGGACCTACCCTCTTACAATGAGCAGTTCTTC. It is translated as CASSWDLPSYNEQFF.